This passage covers 26 T cell receptor beta chains from one sample sequenced in a study of blood T cells in healthy people across ages. Primers used in a second PCR of roughly 7 to 12 cycles were a sample-barcoded 5' primer and a J-beta primer mix. Each CDR3 protein gets one entry after TCRdb re-called the 5' RACE reads with MiXCR. Of more than 800,000 distinct CDR3 sequences detected, more than 25% appear once; the ten largest clones hold roughly 17%. Sample: blood. These receptor sequences come from a woman of 80 years or more in good health.

The chain uses TRBV7-2 and TRBJ2-1, with D uncertain. The CDR3 totals 15 residues. Germline CDR1 and CDR2: SGHTA and FQGNSA. The ends were cut back, 4 bases at V and 3 bases at J, with 13 bases in the middle. The CDR3 bases are TGTGCCAGCAGCTCGGACGGATCTCGCTACAATGAGCAGTTCTTC. This encodes CASSSDGSRYNEQFF.

This clonotype was seen at least ten times. The chain is built from TRBV12-3 or TRBV12-4 and TRBJ1-4; the D is unclear. CDR3 size: 12 residues. V was pared by 5 bases and J by 8 bases, with 9 bases between. For the CDR3, the DNA is TGTGCCAGCAGTCCTAACGGGGAAAAACTGTTTTTT. This sequence encodes CASSPNGEKLFF.

This clonotype was counted ten times or more. The gene calls are TRBV20-1 and TRBJ1-2, with 7 nucleotides matching TRBD1. The CDR3 extends over 14 amino acids. Unmatched junction bases numbered 10, after V lost 5 bases and J lost 4 bases. Germline V CDR1 and CDR2: DFQATT, SNEGSKA (reference sequence). Here the CDR3 reads CSAPKGRQGYGYTF. The CDR3 nucleotides are TGCAGTGCTCCTAAGGGGAGACAGGGCTATGGCTACACCTTC.

This clonotype was picked up many times. This sequence joins TRBV12-3 or TRBV12-4 and TRBJ2-3, with D unclear. V lost 3 bases, J lost 6 bases, and 7 bases lay in between. CDR3 size: 12 residues. The CDR3 is CASSFGRDTQYF. The CDR3 nucleotides read TGTGCCAGCAGTTTTGGCAGGGATACGCAGTATTTT.

This clonotype was found many times. This chain connects TRBV12-3 or TRBV12-4 to TRBJ2-2, with 9 bases identical to TRBD2. Unmatched junction bases numbered 8, after V lost 5 bases and J lost 4 bases. CDR3 length equals 16 residues. The CDR3 sequence: CASSQYSGGLTGELFF. The DNA for the CDR3 is TGTGCCAGCAGTCAATATAGCGGGGGCCTCACCGGGGAGCTGTTTTTT.

The sample holds many counts of this clonotype. This chain joins TRBV4-1 and TRBJ2-1; TRBD2 agrees at 7 bases. CDR3 length equals 15 residues. In germline, CDR1 is MGHRA, CDR2 YSYEKL. J gave up 0 bases and V 6 bases, and 5 bases lay outside the gene matches. The CDR3 DNA reads as TGCGCCAGCAGACGAGCGGGGCACTCCTACAATGAGCAGTTCTTC. It specifies CASRRAGHSYNEQFF.

This clonotype was seen ten or more times. The rearrangement links TRBV6-2 or TRBV6-3 to TRBJ2-1; TRBD1 matches at 9 bases. This CDR3 is built from 15 residues. V was pared by 6 bases and J by 7 bases, with 10 bases of the junction left unmatched. Germline CDR1 MNHEY, CDR2 SVGEGT. The CDR3 is CASRPGTGRLNEQFF. The CDR3 bases are TGTGCCAGCAGGCCCGGGACAGGGAGGCTGAATGAGCAGTTCTTC.

The chain has TRBV6-2 or TRBV6-3 and TRBJ1-1; TRBD1 aligns across 10 bases. Trimming took 7 bases from V and 1 from J; bases not matched to a gene: 15. Germline assignment: CDR1 MNHEY and CDR2 SVGEGT. The CDR3 covers 18 residues. The CDR3, as DNA: TGTGCCAGCACCCCCGACAGGACAGGGGGTAGAAGGAACACTGAAGCTTTCTTT. It encodes CASTPDRTGGRRNTEAFF.

Ten or more counts support this clonotype. The chain recombines TRBV6-6 with TRBJ2-3; 9 nucleotides match TRBD2. This CDR3 spans 17 amino acids. Germline trimming cut 0 bases from V and 1 base from J; bases unmatched to any gene: 5. Germline assignment: CDR1 MNHNY and CDR2 SVGAGI (reference sequence). The CDR3 spells CASSYSKASGGTDTQYF. CDR3 DNA: TGTGCCAGCAGTTACTCGAAGGCTAGCGGGGGCACAGATACGCAGTATTTT.

In this sample, this clonotype turned up many times. The chain is built from TRBV11-2 and TRBJ2-1; D is uncertain. The CDR3 contains 13 residues. V was pared by 5 bases and J by 4 bases, with 9 bases between. Germline V gene lookup returns CDR1 SGHAT and CDR2 FQNNGV. The CDR3 loop reads CASSHPPYNEQFF. CDR3 in DNA: TGTGCCAGCAGCCATCCCCCATACAATGAGCAGTTCTTC.

The rearrangement links TRBV21-1 to TRBJ1-4. TRBV21-1 constitutes a pseudogene. This CDR3 spans 15 amino acids. The CDR3 coding sequence is TGTGCCAGCAGCAATCAGTGGCACGTAGGCGAAAAACTGTTTTTT. Translating gives CASSNQWHVGEKLFF.

V is TRBV12-3 or TRBV12-4 and J is TRBJ2-7, with D possibly TRBD2 on 5 matching bases. Trimming stripped 5 bases from V and 0 bases from J, with 14 bases between. This CDR3 is built from 15 residues. The CDR3 region has the DNA TGTGCCAGCAGTCCCAGCCGGCTAGCCTCCTACGAGCAGTACTTC. Amino acid sequence: CASSPSRLASYEQYF.

The sample holds a few counts of this clonotype. The gene calls are TRBV11-2 and TRBJ2-1; either TRBD1 or TRBD2 may supply D (5 bases each). The end of the DNA fits TRBJ2-7 better, so the J call may be wrong. This CDR3 spans 16 amino acids. Germline CDR1 SGHAT, CDR2 FQNNGV. The DNA for the CDR3 is TGTGCCAGCAGCCTCCCCTTTTGGGGGTCCTACAATGAGCAGTACTTC. Protein sequence: CASSLPFWGSYNEQYF.

The sample holds many counts of this clonotype. The V and J genes are TRBV9 and TRBJ2-6; D gene ambiguous. V was trimmed by 0 bases and J by 1 base, leaving 5 bases between them. The germline gives CDR1 SGDLS, CDR2 YYNGEE. CDR3 length equals 15 residues. This CDR3 is CASSVVRSGANVLTF. The CDR3 bases are TGTGCCAGCAGCGTAGTCAGGTCTGGGGCCAACGTCCTGACTTTC.

This clonotype was counted at least ten times. The chain combines TRBV6-2 or TRBV6-3 with TRBJ2-3; TRBD2 aligns across 11 bases. V was clipped by 2 bases and J by 7 bases; unmatched bases: 8. CDR1 and CDR2 (germline): MNHEY, SVGEGT. The CDR3 sequence is 16 residues long. The CDR3 DNA reads TGTGCCAGCAGTTACCCCGCTAGCGGGGGGTTTAATACGCAGTATTTT. Protein: CASSYPASGGFNTQYF.

This clonotype has at least ten counts. The chain recombines TRBV5-1 with TRBJ2-5; D is undetermined. The V gene's germline CDR1 is SGHRS and CDR2 YFSETQ. The CDR3 is 16 amino acids. V was pared by 0 bases and J by 2 bases, with 14 bases between. CDR3 nucleotide sequence: TGCGCCAGCAGCTTGGCCGGCGGAGAGATACAAGAGACCCAGTACTTC. This sequence encodes CASSLAGGEIQETQYF.

This clonotype was seen at least ten times. The rearrangement joins TRBV10-1 to TRBJ2-3, with D maybe TRBD2 (7 bases). The germline V gene encodes CDR1 WNHNN and CDR2 SYGVQD (reference sequence). V lost 4 bases and J lost 10, with 12 bases in between. The CDR3 covers 12 residues. CDR3 in DNA: TGCGCCAGCAGTGTAACGGGGGGCGCGCAGTATTTT. This translates into CASSVTGGAQYF.

The J gene is TRBJ2-2, the V gene TRBV6-2 or TRBV6-3, with 8 positions matching TRBD1. The CDR3 loop spans 15 amino acids. Looked up from germline, CDR1 is MNHEY and CDR2 is SVGEGT. The V and J ends lost 6 bases and 3 bases, in that order; junction bases with no gene match: 6. CDR3 protein: CASRVQDRDTGELFF. The CDR3 nucleotides read TGTGCCAGCAGAGTTCAGGACAGGGACACCGGGGAGCTGTTTTTT.

The V call is TRBV7-2, the J call TRBJ1-1, with D perhaps TRBD1 (6 bases). Germline V lookup: CDR1 SGHTA, CDR2 FQGNSA. V was cut by 1 base and J by 5 bases, with 14 bases left in between. This CDR3 is built from 15 residues. CDR3 nucleotides: TGTGCCAGCAGCTTAGTCTTCCAGGGGACGACTGAAGCTTTCTTT. This gives the protein CASSLVFQGTTEAFF.

Comment on this clonotype: This may stem from a read error, because a much larger clone lies one nucleotide away. The rearrangement uses TRBV20-1 and TRBJ2-5; 7 bases agree with TRBD1. The CDR3 runs 14 residues. Looked up from germline, CDR1 is DFQATT and CDR2 is SNEGSKA (reference sequence). The V and J ends lost 0 bases and 11 bases, in that order; junction bases with no gene match: 12. DNA for the CDR3: TGCAGTGCTAGAGATGGTGCCCCAGGGGGTGCTCAGTACTTC. Translating it yields CSARDGAPGGAQYF.

This clonotype was seen more than once but under ten times. A much more abundant neighbour one base away suggests this may be a read error. V is TRBV20-1 and J is TRBJ2-7, with a weak D call TRBD2 (5 bases). This CDR3 spans 13 amino acids. Germline V gene sequence: CDR1 DFQATT, CDR2 SNEGSKA (reference sequence). The DNA of the CDR3 is TGCGGTGCTACTAGGACCCGCGGCTACGAGCAGTACTTC. Residues: CGATRTRGYEQYF.

This clonotype was seen at least ten times. One base away lies a much larger clone, so this may be a sequencing read error. V usage is TRBV7-2 and J usage is TRBJ2-1; tentatively, D is TRBD2 (5 bases). Germline CDR1 reads SGHTA; CDR2 reads FQGNSA. V was trimmed by 5 bases and J by 7 bases, leaving 15 bases between them. The length of the CDR3 is 14 residues. CDR3 coding DNA: TGTGCCAGCAGCCTGACTAAATTGGGAAATGAGCAGTTCTTC. It is translated as CASSLTKLGNEQFF.

The sample holds many counts of this clonotype. This rearrangement joins TRBV11-2 to TRBJ2-7; D possibly corresponds to TRBD1 (6 bases). Per the germline V gene, CDR1 is SGHAT and CDR2 is FQNNGV. Trimming took 5 bases from V and 0 from J, leaving 14 bases between them. This CDR3 is 15 amino acids long. In nucleotides, the CDR3 is TGTGCCAGCAGCCGAGGACAGCAAAGCTCCTACGAGCAGTACTTC. This codes for CASSRGQQSSYEQYF.

At least ten counts were recorded for this clonotype. V gene TRBV24-1 combines with J gene TRBJ2-3, with D tentatively TRBD2 (6 bases). CDR1 is KGHDR, CDR2 SFDVKD, per germline. This CDR3 is built from 13 residues. V shed 7 bases and J shed 6 bases, with 13 bases lying between them. The CDR3 nucleotides read TGTGCCACCAGGGCAGGGACTGTCGATACGCAGTATTTT. It codes for CATRAGTVDTQYF.

This clonotype has a count of ten or more. This chain joins TRBV12-3 or TRBV12-4 and TRBJ2-5; 10 nucleotides align to TRBD2. The CDR3 consists of 17 residues. Trimming took 1 base from V and 2 from J; bases not matched to a gene: 7. CDR3 in amino acids: CASSLGLAGAHQETQYF. CDR3 coding DNA: TGTGCCAGCAGTTTAGGGCTAGCGGGGGCGCATCAAGAGACCCAGTACTTC.

A note on this clonotype: A read error may be the cause here, since a much bigger clone is one base away. The chain joins TRBV4-3 to TRBJ1-1; a possible D gene is TRBD1 (5 bases). Per germline, CDR1 LGHNA and CDR2 YSLEER. The CDR3 sequence is 14 residues long. The CDR3 coding sequence is TGCGTCAGCAGCCAAGATACAGGAGGCACTGAAGCTTTCTTT. This codes for CVSSQDTGGTEAFF.